The 25 T cell receptor beta chains given below trace back to one sample, sequenced in a study of blood T cell repertoires in COVID-19. Sequenced by immunoSEQ multiplex PCR; TCRdb stores in-frame clones only, minus some. The sample includes 200,000 to 250,000 clones, approximately 86% of them seen just once. The sample comprised peripheral blood. The receptor set was obtained from a woman in her 30s with COVID-19, enrolled during active disease.

The rearrangement uses TRBV7-2 and TRBJ2-2; TRBD2 agrees at 12 bases. Looked up from germline, CDR1 is SGHTA and CDR2 is FQGNSA. The CDR3 length is 19 residues. V trimming: 4 bases; J trimming: 3 bases; junction bases outside the gene matches: 12. The CDR3 here is CASSSTSGGPPPYTGELFF. Here the CDR3 DNA reads TGTGCCAGCAGCTCCACTAGCGGGGGGCCACCTCCATACACCGGGGAGCTGTTTTTT.

This chain uses TRBV7-8 with TRBJ1-2; 11 bases match TRBD1. CDR3 length: 18 amino acids. CDR1 SGHVS and CDR2 FQNEAQ come from the germline V gene. The ends lost 2 bases at V and 5 bases at J; junction bases unmatched: 13. CDR3 in amino acids: CASSLFGRTGGMWYGYTF. As DNA, the CDR3 is TGTGCCAGCAGCTTATTTGGTAGGACAGGGGGCATGTGGTATGGCTACACCTTC. Full variable domain (missing parts from reference TRBV7-8 and TRBJ1-2): GAGVSQSPRYKVAKRGQDVALRCDPISGHVSLFWYQQALGQGPEFLTYFQNEAQLDKSGLPSDRFFAERPEGSVSTLKIQRTQQEDSAVYLCASSLFGRTGGMWYGYTFGSGTRLTVV.

The chain is built from TRBV11-1 and TRBJ2-1; D is possibly TRBD2 (7 bases). This CDR3 has 14 amino acids. V was pared by 3 bases and J by 8 bases, with 14 bases between. CDR1 and CDR2 from the germline V gene are SGHAT and FQDESV (reference sequence). CDR3 nucleotides: TGTGCCAGCAGCTTTGTTGGGGGGGCCCATGAGCAGTTCTTC. Protein product: CASSFVGGAHEQFF.

V is TRBV28 and J is TRBJ1-1; no definite D call. The ends were cut back, 2 bases at V and 1 base at J, with 2 bases in the middle. The CDR3 is made up of 12 amino acids. Germline-derived CDR1 and CDR2 are MDHEN and SYDVKM. The CDR3: CASSLQNTEAFF. The CDR3 DNA sequence: TGTGCCAGCAGTTTACAGAACACTGAAGCTTTCTTT.

V gene TRBV18 combines with J gene TRBJ1-2; 8 bases match TRBD1. Losses at the gene ends were 5 bases for V and 8 bases for J; bases not matched to a gene: 10. Germline V gene lookup returns CDR1 KGHSH and CDR2 LQKENI. This CDR3 is 14 amino acids long. The CDR3 DNA follows: TGTGCCAGCTCAGTTAAGAGGGGACAGGAAGGCTACACCTTC. Its translation: CASSVKRGQEGYTF.

The chain has TRBV5-1 and TRBJ1-1; weak D call: TRBD1 (6 bases). The V gene's germline CDR1 is SGHRS and CDR2 YFSETQ. The CDR3 contains 16 residues. V was trimmed by 3 bases and J by 6 bases, leaving 21 bases between them. DNA of the CDR3: TGCGCCAGCAGCTCAATCGACACCACAGGGAATCCTGAAGCTTTCTTT. It codes for CASSSIDTTGNPEAFF.

V gene TRBV29-1 combines with J gene TRBJ2-7; 7 positions agree with TRBD1. The junction had 9 bases not matched to a gene; V was cut back by 2 bases and J by 2 bases. The germline V gene encodes CDR1 SQVTM and CDR2 ANQGSEA. This CDR3 comprises 15 residues. CDR3 sequence: CSVEKSGQDTYEQYF. The CDR3 nucleotides are TGCAGCGTTGAAAAGAGCGGACAGGACACCTACGAGCAGTACTTC.

V gene TRBV3-1 (or the pseudogene TRBV3-2) combines with J gene TRBJ1-2, with D possibly being TRBD1 (5 bases). Trimming stripped 1 base from V and 4 bases from J, with 13 bases between. This CDR3 is built from 15 residues. In germline, CDR1 is LGHDT, CDR2 YNNKEL (reference sequence). CDR3 bases: TGTGCCAGCAGCCAAGGCTCGACAGAACCCTATGGCTACACCTTC. As protein: CASSQGSTEPYGYTF.

The chain employs TRBV30 and TRBJ1-1; TRBD1 matches 7 bases. From germline, CDR1 is GTSNPN and CDR2 SVGIG (reference sequence). V trimming: 2 bases; J trimming: 0 bases; junction bases outside the gene matches: 9. CDR3 size: 16 residues. The CDR3 region has the DNA TGTGCCTGGAGTCCCCGGTTCGGGACAGTGAACACTGAAGCTTTCTTT. Amino acids: CAWSPRFGTVNTEAFF.

This clone has more than one count but fewer than ten. V usage is TRBV5-1 and J usage is TRBJ2-2, with TRBD2 matching over 7 bases. The V gene's germline CDR1 is SGHRS and CDR2 YFSETQ. V lost 0 bases and J lost 0; bases outside the gene matches: 2. This CDR3 has 16 residues. CDR3: CASSLVAGSNTGELFF. CDR3 nucleotides: TGCGCCAGCAGCTTGGTAGCGGGCTCGAACACCGGGGAGCTGTTTTTT.

The chain recombines TRBV6-5 with TRBJ1-1; 7 positions agree with TRBD1. V shed 5 bases, J shed 11 bases, and the junction held 5 bases outside the gene matches. Germline V CDR1 and CDR2: MNHEY, SVGAGI. This CDR3 is built from 11 residues. CDR3 nucleotides: TGTGCCAGCAGTCCCAGGGGGAATGCTTTCTTT. Amino acids: CASSPRGNAFF.

This chain connects TRBV4-3 to TRBJ1-4; no clear D. V was clipped by 0 bases and J by 0 bases, with 8 bases between them. The CDR3 totals 16 residues. Germline CDR1 reads LGHNA; CDR2 reads YSLEER. The CDR3 here is CASSQDLGATNEKLFF. CDR3 sequence (DNA): TGCGCCAGCAGCCAAGATCTTGGAGCAACTAATGAAAAACTGTTTTTT.

A remark on this clone: Other nucleotide sequences from this sample produce the same CDR3. The chain carries TRBV5-6 and TRBJ2-7; TRBD1 agrees at 7 bases. The V gene end was trimmed by 5 bases and the J gene end by 0 bases; junction bases not matched to a gene: 2. The CDR3 totals 13 residues. Germline CDR1 SGHDT, CDR2 YYEEEE. CDR3 sequence: CASSWDSSYEQYF. The CDR3 DNA reads as TGTGCCAGCAGTTGGGACAGCTCCTACGAGCAGTACTTC.

The gene calls are TRBV13 and TRBJ1-2, with a tentative D call TRBD1 (6 bases). The CDR3 spans 17 residues. CDR1 is PRHDT, CDR2 FYEKMQ, per germline (reference sequence). V was cut by 2 bases and J by 2 bases, with 18 bases left in between. The CDR3 is CASSLMALGTPNYGYTF. CDR3 DNA sequence: TGTGCCAGCAGCTTAATGGCCTTGGGGACACCCAACTATGGCTACACCTTC.

This clone has only one observation. The CDR3 protein is CASSLLEEQYF. The CDR3 region has the DNA TGTGCCAGCAGCTTATTAGAAGAGCAGTACTTC. The chain joins TRBV13 to TRBJ2-7, with D uncertain. Germline CDR1 and CDR2: PRHDT and FYEKMQ (reference sequence). V was cut by 2 bases and J by 7 bases, with 6 bases left in between. There are 11 residues in the CDR3.

The sample holds one count of this clone. V is TRBV7-2 and J is TRBJ2-7; 8 nucleotides align to TRBD1. CDR3 length: 13 residues. Losses at the gene ends were 3 bases for V and 5 bases for J; bases not matched to a gene: 3. CDR1 and CDR2 from the germline V gene are SGHTA and FQGNSA. The CDR3 protein is CASSFNRGDEQYF. CDR3 nucleotide sequence: TGTGCCAGCAGCTTTAACAGGGGGGACGAGCAGTACTTC.

The CDR3 sequence is CATQDSSTDTQYF. In nucleotides, the CDR3 is TGTGCCACGCAGGACAGTAGCACAGATACGCAGTATTTT. The chain employs TRBV6-6 and TRBJ2-3, with D perhaps matching TRBD1 (6 bases). CDR3 length: 13 residues. The germline gives CDR1 MNHNY, CDR2 SVGAGI (reference sequence). Trimming stripped 10 bases from V and 0 bases from J, with 11 bases between.

The chain uses TRBV5-1 and TRBJ2-7, with D possibly being TRBD2 (5 bases). There are 16 residues in the CDR3. Trimming cost V 2 bases and J 6 bases, with 21 bases left between them. Germline V gene sequence: CDR1 SGHRS, CDR2 YFSETQ. The CDR3: CASSFLGRVESGEQYF. The CDR3 region has the DNA TGCGCCAGCAGCTTCCTAGGACGCGTTGAAAGCGGCGAGCAGTACTTC. The variable domain in full, completed from reference TRBV5-1 and TRBJ2-7, reads KAGVTQTPRYLIKTRGQQVTLSCSPISGHRSVSWYQQTPGQGLQFLFEYFSETQRNKGNFPGRFSGRQFSNSRSEMNVSTLELGDSALYLCASSFLGRVESGEQYFGPGTRLTVT.

The chain joins TRBV6-6 to TRBJ2-5; 10 nucleotides align to TRBD1. With V trimmed by 2 bases and J by 5 bases, 8 bases remained unmatched. There are 16 residues in the CDR3. Germline V gene sequence: CDR1 MNHNY, CDR2 SVGAGI (reference sequence). DNA for the CDR3: TGTGCCAGCAGTTACCGCCTGGGACAGGGGAGGGAGACCCAGTACTTC. Amino acid sequence: CASSYRLGQGRETQYF.

The chain combines TRBV7-2 with TRBJ1-4, with 8 bases that match TRBD1. The V segment lost 3 bases and the J segment 7 bases; nucleotides outside the gene matches: 7. Germline V lookup: CDR1 SGHTA, CDR2 FQGNSA. The CDR3 has 15 amino acids. CDR3 amino acids: CASSFTSGGPEKLFF. The DNA for the CDR3 is TGTGCCAGCAGCTTCACTTCAGGGGGCCCTGAAAAACTGTTTTTT.

This clone was observed a few times. The gene calls are TRBV7-9 and TRBJ1-1; unclear D gene. The CDR3 covers 14 residues. V lost 2 bases, J lost 5 bases, and 12 bases lay in between. CDR1 and CDR2 (germline): SEHNR, FQNEAQ (reference sequence). This CDR3 reads CASSLMGLTTEAFF. The CDR3 nucleotides are TGTGCCAGCAGCTTAATGGGTTTGACAACTGAAGCTTTCTTT.

This rearrangement joins TRBV11-2 to TRBJ2-1; D is perhaps TRBD2 (5 bases). The CDR3 extends over 14 amino acids. Germline CDR1 is SGHAT and CDR2 is FQNNGV. Trimming shortened V by 2 bases and J by 4 bases, and 9 bases separated the two germline ends. CDR3 loop: CASSLFGEYNEQFF. DNA of the CDR3: TGTGCCAGCAGCTTATTTGGGGAGTACAATGAGCAGTTCTTC.

This chain connects TRBV9 to TRBJ2-1, with TRBD2 matching 8 bases. The CDR3 extends over 15 amino acids. V lost 3 bases to trimming and J lost 0 bases; unmatched junction nucleotides: 2. Germline V gene sequence: CDR1 SGDLS, CDR2 YYNGEE. As DNA, the CDR3 is TGTGCCAGCAGCGGAGGGACTAGCTCCTACAATGAGCAGTTCTTC. It specifies CASSGGTSSYNEQFF.

The V call is TRBV3-1 (or the pseudogene TRBV3-2), the J call TRBJ2-3; TRBD2 matches at 15 bases. The germline CDR1 and CDR2 sequences are LGHDT and YNNKEL (reference sequence). J was trimmed by 9 bases and V by 0 bases; bases with no gene match: 19. The CDR3 runs to 21 residues. CDR3 bases: TGTGCCAGCAGCCAAGATTCAAGGGGACTAGCGGGGGGAACCATCACAGGAACGCAGTATTTT. This codes for CASSQDSRGLAGGTITGTQYF.

V and J are TRBV23-1 and TRBJ1-3; no clear D gene. TRBV23-1 is assigned to the ORF class and has an uncertain function. With 9 bases removed from V and 2 bases from J, the gap between germline ends came to 20 bases. This CDR3 spans 16 amino acids. CDR3 residues: CASRAQSLNPGNTIYF. The CDR3 DNA follows: TGCGCCAGTCGTGCCCAGTCCTTAAACCCTGGAAACACCATATATTTT.